This TCR beta chain stems from a study of cytomegalovirus exposure and HLA in healthy donors. About the study: Across 300 to 400 genotyped donors, around 82% landed in the Caucasian-associated ancestry cluster.

The PCR had 60 Vbeta and 13 Jbeta primers. This table comes from immunoSEQ multiplex PCR, and its TCRdb copy is limited to in-frame clones, with some not included. The profile shows some 120,000 clones, under 20% of them singletons. The receptor was derived from a female donor in good health and CMV-seropositive. Source material: PBMCs.

CDR3 nucleotide sequence: TGCGCCAGCAGCCAAGAGGACAGCCCCGAGAGGGGCTACACCTTC. It specifies CASSQEDSPERGYTF. The V and J genes are TRBV4-3 and TRBJ1-2, with D possibly TRBD1 on 6 matching bases. V gave up 0 bases and J gave up 8 bases, with 16 bases separating them. The CDR3 has 15 amino acids. The germline CDR1 and CDR2 sequences are LGHNA and YSLEER.